Included here is one TCR beta chain sequence, with context. In the original analysis: By means of reference gene primer amplification, nucleated cell counts were estimated. Clones were sequenced by immunoSEQ multiplex PCR, and TCRdb holds only the in-frame ones, with some missing. The V and J calls and clone size come from that table; D and trimming were worked out from the DNA. The sample has 170,000 or so clones, around nine tenths seen once. The data derive from a study of blood T cell repertoires in COVID-19. Whole-study context: From the United States, Italy and Spain came samples of acute and convalescent COVID-19. The cDNA or gDNA used as material had been derived from T cells, B-cell-depleted T cells, or PBMCs.

V gave up 4 bases and J gave up 5 bases; unmatched junction bases: 5. Looked up from germline, CDR1 is MGHDK and CDR2 is SYGVNS. CDR3 size: 15 residues. The material sequenced was peripheral blood. The sequence was collected from a man aged 35-49 years with active or convalescent COVID-19. The chain recombines TRBV25-1 with TRBJ1-4, with 9 positions matching TRBD1. The CDR3 spells CASSGGGTGNEKLFF. The CDR3 DNA sequence: TGTGCCAGCAGTGGGGGCGGGACAGGGAATGAAAAACTGTTTTTT.